The sequence of this T cell receptor (beta chain) was determined in a study of cytomegalovirus exposure and HLA in healthy donors. It was with 60 Vbeta and 13 Jbeta primers that the PCR ran. The repertoire was sequenced with immunoSEQ multiplex PCR; TCRdb's copy has only in-frame clones and lacks some. The table lists about 160,000 clones, approximately 60% of them singletons. This receptor was obtained from an older woman in good health and CMV-seropositive. The source material was PBMCs.

This chain's CDR3 is CASSPDGTYNEQFF. As DNA, the CDR3 is TGCGCCAGCAGCCCAGACGGGACCTACAATGAGCAGTTCTTC. The V and J genes are TRBV5-1 and TRBJ2-1; D may be TRBD2 (5 bases). The CDR3 has 14 residues. Germline V gene sequence: CDR1 SGHRS, CDR2 YFSETQ. V was pared by 4 bases and J by 2 bases, with 10 bases between.